This T cell receptor (beta chain) is drawn from a study of CD8 T cells in Susac syndrome. CDR3 size: 16 residues. CDR1 and CDR2 from the germline V gene are ENHRY and SYGVKD. Trimming shortened V by 2 bases and J by 2 bases, and 13 bases separated the two germline ends. Random hexamers served to reverse transcribe roughly 0.45 to 1 ug RNA. A single record per CDR3 protein comes from TCRdb applying MiXCR to the immunoSEQ multiplex PCR reads. Among about 300,000 distinct CDR3 sequences listed, roughly 81% were seen once. Input material: CD8+ T cells from PBMCs. The chain is built from TRBV10-3 and TRBJ2-1; D may correspond to TRBD1 or TRBD2 (5 bases each). The clonotype originates from a human donor with multiple sclerosis. This chain's CDR3 is CAISEGGALTYNEQFF. The CDR3 nucleotides read TGTGCCATCAGTGAGGGGGGTGCATTAACCTACAATGAGCAGTTCTTC.